The rows below give T cell receptor beta chains drawn from one sample of a study of post-analysis software for immune sequencing data. Each CDR3 protein is one row after TCRdb ran MiXCR on the PCR reads. The sample carries some 890,000 distinct CDR3 sequences, approximately 53% recorded once. The sample consisted of blood. The receptors were gathered from a girl between 5 and 17 years old with multiple sclerosis. The CDR3 runs from the conserved cysteine through the conserved F or W. The D gene is left open where the match is weak. Size is omitted from some rows. Given values are once, few, many or a class for expanded clones.

TRBV6-5,-,TRBJ2-6,-,TGTGCCAGCAGTTACTCGAAAGGGCTCCCAATCTCTGGGGCCAACGTCCTGACTTTC,CASSYSKGLPISGANVLTF
TRBV6-5,-,TRBJ2-1,few,TGTGCCAGCAGTTACTCTGGGGGGTCGTCCTACAATGAGCAGTTCTTC,CASSYSGGSSYNEQFF
TRBV5-5,-,TRBJ2-1,few,TGTGCCAGCAGCCCGCAGAATTTTGGGTACAATGAGCAGTTCTTC,CASSPQNFGYNEQFF
TRBV7-9,TRBD2,TRBJ2-4,-,TGTGCCAGCAGCCCGGGGGCGGCTAGCGGGTCCCAGTACTTC,CASSPGAASGSQYF
TRBV5-1,TRBD1,TRBJ1-1,-,TGCGCCAGCAGCTTGTTGACAGGGTACAACACTGAAGCTTTCTTT,CASSLLTGYNTEAFF
TRBV5-1,-,TRBJ2-1,few,TGCGCCAGCAGCCCCCAGGGGGGTAACCTTGGCAATGAGCAGTTCTTC,CASSPQGGNLGNEQFF
TRBV7-2,TRBD2,TRBJ2-1,-,TGTGCCAGCAGCCCACGCGGACTAGCCTATGAGCAGTTCTTC,CASSPRGLAYEQFF
TRBV12-3/TRBV12-4,-,TRBJ2-5,-,TGTGCCAGCAGCACGACAGTGAAAGAGACCCAGTACTTC,CASSTTVKETQYF
TRBV6-5,-,TRBJ1-2,-,TGTGCCAGCAGTTACTCGACCCGCACACCTGGCTACACCTTC,CASSYSTRTPGYTF
TRBV7-9,-,TRBJ2-7,-,TGTGCCGGCAGCAGGCCGGTTGGCCAGCTCCGGGGGCTCTACGAGCAGTACTTC,CAGSRPVGQLRGLYEQYF
TRBV5-1,-,TRBJ2-6,-,TGCGCCAGCAGCTTGGGTCCGGGCACGGCTTGGATTGGGGCCAACGTCCTGACTTTC,CASSLGPGTAWIGANVLTF
TRBV12-3/TRBV12-4,-,TRBJ1-1,-,TGTGCCAGCAGTTCCCCTCCGGGACTGTACACTGAAGCTTTCTTT,CASSSPPGLYTEAFF
TRBV7-9,-,TRBJ2-5,-,TGTGCCAGCAGCTTAGAGGGACTTCAGTACTTC,CASSLEGLQYF
TRBV2,TRBD1,TRBJ1-1,-,TGTGCCAGCAGTGAAGCAGCGGACAGGCGATTGAACACTGAAGCTTTCTTT,CASSEAADRRLNTEAFF
TRBV27,-,TRBJ1-2,-,TGTGCCAGCAGGGGCGCCCGAGGACCTAACTATGGCTACACCTTC,CASRGARGPNYGYTF
TRBV20-1,-,TRBJ2-3,few,TGCAGTGCCCCAAGGACAGGGACTAGCTACGAGCAGTATTTT,CSAPRTGTSYEQYF
TRBV4-1,-,TRBJ1-2,few,TGCGCCAGCAGCCCAGAACTAGGAGGGCGCTATGGCTACACCTTC,CASSPELGGRYGYTF
TRBV3-1,TRBD1,TRBJ2-7,-,TGTGCCAGCAGCCACCGGACAGGGGGAACCTACGAGCAGTACTTC,CASSHRTGGTYEQYF
TRBV20-1,-,TRBJ2-7,few,TGCAGTGCTAGAGATTCTCCGGGACCCCGCTATTACGAGCAGTACTTC,CSARDSPGPRYYEQYF
TRBV7-9,TRBD2,TRBJ2-1,-,TGTGCCAGCAGCTTAGGACTAGCGGCCCTCAATGAGCAGTTCTTC,CASSLGLAALNEQFF
TRBV6-1,-,TRBJ1-1,-,TGTGCCAGCAGGTCGACAGCGGACACTGAAGCTTTCTTT,CASRSTADTEAFF
TRBV3-1,TRBD1,TRBJ1-5,-,TGTGCCAGCTCGGACAGGGGCCATCAGCCCCAGCATTTT,CASSDRGHQPQHF
TRBV13,TRBD1,TRBJ2-7,-,TGTGCCAGCAGCCCCCGGGACAGGCCTTTATACGAGCAGTACTTC,CASSPRDRPLYEQYF
TRBV20-1,TRBD1,TRBJ1-2,-,TGCAGTGCTAGCGGACAGGGGGCGGTTGGCTACACCTTC,CSASGQGAVGYTF
TRBV29-1,-,TRBJ1-1,-,TGCAGCGTTATGGTCGGGGGAAACACTGAAGCTTTCTTT,CSVMVGGNTEAFF
TRBV4-1,TRBD2,TRBJ2-7,few,TGCGCCAGCAGCCAAGATCTCCATGCTAGCGGGGGAACCTACGAGCAGTACTTC,CASSQDLHASGGTYEQYF
TRBV7-2,-,TRBJ2-5,-,TGTGCCAGCAGCTTAGTGGGAACGACCCAGTACTTC,CASSLVGTTQYF
TRBV7-9,TRBD1,TRBJ2-3,few,TGTGCCAGCAGCTTGGGGACAGAGAGCACAGATACGCAGTATTTT,CASSLGTESTDTQYF
TRBV7-9,TRBD1,TRBJ1-1,once,TGTGCCAGCAGCTACCCGGGACAGGGGACGCCATACACTGAAGCTTTCTTT,CASSYPGQGTPYTEAFF